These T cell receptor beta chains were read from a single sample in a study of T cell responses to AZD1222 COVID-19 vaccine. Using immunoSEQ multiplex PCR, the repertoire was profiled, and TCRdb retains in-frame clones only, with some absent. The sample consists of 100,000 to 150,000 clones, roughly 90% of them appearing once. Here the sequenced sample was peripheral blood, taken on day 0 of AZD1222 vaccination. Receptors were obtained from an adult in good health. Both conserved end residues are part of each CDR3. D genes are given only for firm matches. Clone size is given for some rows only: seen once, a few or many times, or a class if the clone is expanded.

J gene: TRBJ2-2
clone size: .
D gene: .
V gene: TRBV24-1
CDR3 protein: CATSPMGLNTGELFF
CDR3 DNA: TGTGCCACCAGCCCGATGGGGTTGAACACCGGGGAGCTGTTTTTT

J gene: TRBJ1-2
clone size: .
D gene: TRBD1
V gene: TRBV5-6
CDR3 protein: CASSLTGGNYGYTF
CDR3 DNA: TGTGCCAGCAGCCTTACAGGGGGCAACTATGGCTACACCTTC

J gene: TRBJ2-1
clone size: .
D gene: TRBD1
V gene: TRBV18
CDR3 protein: CASSPQGRQGFQMYNEQFF
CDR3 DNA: TGTGCCAGCTCACCTCAGGGAAGACAGGGCTTCCAAATGTACAATGAGCAGTTCTTC

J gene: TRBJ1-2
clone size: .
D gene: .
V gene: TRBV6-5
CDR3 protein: CASSYDGIYGYTF
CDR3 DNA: TGTGCCAGCAGTTACGATGGGATTTATGGCTACACCTTC

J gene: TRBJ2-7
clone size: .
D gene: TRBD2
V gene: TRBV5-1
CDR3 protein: CASTEWAGGYEQYF
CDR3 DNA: TGCGCCAGCACCGAATGGGCGGGGGGCTACGAGCAGTACTTC

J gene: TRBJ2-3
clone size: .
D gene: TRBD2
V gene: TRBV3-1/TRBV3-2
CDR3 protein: CASSPLTGGDTDTQYF
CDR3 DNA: TGTGCCAGCAGCCCCCTCACGGGGGGGGACACAGATACGCAGTATTTT

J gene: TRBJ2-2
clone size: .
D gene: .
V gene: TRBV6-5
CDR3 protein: CASSLTQLAGELFF
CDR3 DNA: TGTGCCAGCAGTCTTACCCAGCTGGCCGGGGAGCTGTTTTTT

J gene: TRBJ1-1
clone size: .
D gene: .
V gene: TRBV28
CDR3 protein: CASSLDGQRTEAFF
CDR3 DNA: TGTGCCAGCAGTTTAGACGGACAGAGAACAGAAGCTTTCTTT

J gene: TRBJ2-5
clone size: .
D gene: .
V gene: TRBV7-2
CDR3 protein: CASSPMNQETQYF
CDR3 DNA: TGTGCCAGCAGCCCTATGAACCAAGAGACCCAGTACTTC

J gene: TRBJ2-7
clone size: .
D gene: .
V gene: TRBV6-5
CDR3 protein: CASSRRGEGPYEQYF
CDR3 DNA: TGTGCCAGCAGTCGAAGGGGTGAGGGTCCCTACGAGCAGTACTTC

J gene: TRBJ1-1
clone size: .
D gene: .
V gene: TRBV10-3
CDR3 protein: CAISESAGVDTEAFF
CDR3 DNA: TGTGCCATCAGTGAGTCGGCTGGGGTGGACACTGAAGCTTTCTTT

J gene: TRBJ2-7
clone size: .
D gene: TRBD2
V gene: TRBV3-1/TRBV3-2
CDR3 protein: CASSQSDSGGSYEQYF
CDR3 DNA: TGTGCCAGCAGCCAGTCAGATAGCGGGGGCTCCTACGAGCAGTACTTC

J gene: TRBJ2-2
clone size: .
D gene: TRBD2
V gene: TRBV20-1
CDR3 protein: CSASVAGGSGELFF
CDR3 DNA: TGCAGTGCTAGTGTAGCGGGGGGCTCCGGGGAGCTGTTTTTT

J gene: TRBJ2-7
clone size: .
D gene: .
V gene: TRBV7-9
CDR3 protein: CASSLTIDYEQYF
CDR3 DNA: TGTGCCAGCAGCTTGACAATCGACTACGAGCAGTACTTC

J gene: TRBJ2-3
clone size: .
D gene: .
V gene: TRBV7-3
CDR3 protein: CASSPRARDTQYF
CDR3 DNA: TGTGCCAGCAGCCCCCGAGCGAGGGATACGCAGTATTTT

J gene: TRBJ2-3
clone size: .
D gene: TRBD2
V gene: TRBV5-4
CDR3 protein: CASSLEAGVRDTQYF
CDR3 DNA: TGTGCCAGCAGCTTGGAAGCGGGGGTGAGAGATACGCAGTATTTT

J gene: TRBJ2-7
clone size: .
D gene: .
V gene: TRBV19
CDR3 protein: CASSTRHGSYEQYF
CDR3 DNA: TGTGCCAGTAGTACTCGTCACGGGTCCTACGAGCAGTACTTC

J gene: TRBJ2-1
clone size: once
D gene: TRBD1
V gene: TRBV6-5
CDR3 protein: CASRGDRGSYNEQFF
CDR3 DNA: TGTGCCAGCCGCGGGGACAGGGGGTCCTACAATGAGCAGTTCTTC